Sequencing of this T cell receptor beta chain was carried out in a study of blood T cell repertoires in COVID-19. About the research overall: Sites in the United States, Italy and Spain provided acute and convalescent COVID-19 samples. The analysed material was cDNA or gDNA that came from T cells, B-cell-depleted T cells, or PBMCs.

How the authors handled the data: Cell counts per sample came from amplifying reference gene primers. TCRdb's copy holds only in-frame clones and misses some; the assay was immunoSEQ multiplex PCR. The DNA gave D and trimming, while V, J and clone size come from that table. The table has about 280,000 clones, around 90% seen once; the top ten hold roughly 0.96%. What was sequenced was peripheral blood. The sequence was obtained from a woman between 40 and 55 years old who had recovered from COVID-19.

In nucleotides, the CDR3 is TGTGCCAGCACAGTAGGGCGGGTCACTGAAGCTTTCTTT. Its translation: CASTVGRVTEAFF. The rearrangement uses TRBV28 and TRBJ1-1, with D uncertain. V was shortened by 7 bases and J by 4 bases, with 13 bases between the two germline ends. The CDR3 is made up of 13 amino acids. Germline CDR1 is MDHEN and CDR2 is SYDVKM. The whole variable domain, filled in from reference TRBV28 and TRBJ1-1, reads DVKVTQSSRYLVKRTGEKVFLECVQDMDHENMFWYRQDPGLGLRLIYFSYDVKMKEKGDIPEGYSVSREKKERFSLILESASTNQTSMYLCASTVGRVTEAFFGQGTRLTVV.